This T cell receptor beta chain is from a study of blood T cell repertoires in COVID-19. For the study at large: Researchers got acute and convalescent COVID-19 samples from the United States, Italy and Spain. The analysed material was cDNA or gDNA that came from T cells, B-cell-depleted T cells, or PBMCs.

Germline CDR1 reads SGHNT; CDR2 reads YYREEE (reference sequence). The CDR3 has 15 residues. Trimming cost V 3 bases and J 4 bases; bases outside gene matches: 9. Using immunoSEQ multiplex PCR, the repertoire was profiled, and TCRdb retains in-frame clones only, with some absent. The sample holds 250,000 to 300,000 clones, 75% to 90% seen once. The TCR originated in a woman aged 40 to 50 who had recovered from COVID-19. This sequence joins TRBV5-4 and TRBJ1-1; 7 nucleotides line up with TRBD1. The sample comprised peripheral blood. CDR3 amino acids: CASSSPRQGATEAFF. In DNA form, the CDR3 reads TGTGCCAGCAGCTCCCCTAGACAGGGCGCCACTGAAGCTTTCTTT.